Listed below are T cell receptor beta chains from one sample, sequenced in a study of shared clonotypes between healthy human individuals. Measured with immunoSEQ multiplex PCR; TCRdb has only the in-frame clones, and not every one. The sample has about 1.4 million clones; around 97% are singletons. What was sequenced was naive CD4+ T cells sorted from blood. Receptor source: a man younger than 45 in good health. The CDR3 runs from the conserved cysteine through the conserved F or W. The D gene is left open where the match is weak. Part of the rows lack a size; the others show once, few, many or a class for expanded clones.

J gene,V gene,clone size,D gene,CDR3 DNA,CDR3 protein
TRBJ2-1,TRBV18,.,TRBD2,TGTGCCAGCTCACCAGAATTGAGGACTAGCGATTTCTTC,CASSPELRTSDFF
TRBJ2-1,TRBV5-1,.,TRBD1,TGCGCCAGCAGCTTGGAGGACAGGTCCTACAATGAGCAGTTCTTC,CASSLEDRSYNEQFF
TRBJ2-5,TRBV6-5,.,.,TGTGCCAGCAGTTATTTTTTCAAAGAGACCCAGTACTTC,CASSYFFKETQYF
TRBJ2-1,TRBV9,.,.,TGTGCCAGCAGCGTAGCTACCGGGGGAGGCGAGCAGTTCTTC,CASSVATGGGEQFF
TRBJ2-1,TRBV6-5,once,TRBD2,TGTGCCAGCAGTTACTCGGGGGGGTTCTCCTACAATGAGCAGTTCTTC,CASSYSGGFSYNEQFF
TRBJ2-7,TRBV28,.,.,TGTGCCAGCAGTCCCCCCACAGGGCCTGTCGGGGCCGAGCAGTACTTC,CASSPPTGPVGAEQYF
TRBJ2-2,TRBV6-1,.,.,TGTGCCCTAAGGGGGGCAGGGAACACCGGGGAGCTGTTTTTT,CALRGAGNTGELFF
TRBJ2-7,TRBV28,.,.,TGTGCCAGCACTATGAGGGGTGTGGGTGCCGAGCAGTACTTC,CASTMRGVGAEQYF
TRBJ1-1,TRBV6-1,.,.,TGTGCCAGCAGTGAACTCCAATCGGCCACTGAAGCTTTCTTT,CASSELQSATEAFF
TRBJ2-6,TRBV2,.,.,TGTGCCAGCAGGCGAGGGGCGGGTGGGGCCAACGTCCTGACTTTC,CASRRGAGGANVLTF
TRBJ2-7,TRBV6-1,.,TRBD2,TGTGCCAGCACCGGTCATAGCGGGAGCTCCTACGAGCAGTACTTC,CASTGHSGSSYEQYF
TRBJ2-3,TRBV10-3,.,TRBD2,TGTGCCATTGCCTCAGCGGGAAACACAGATACGCAGTATTTT,CAIASAGNTDTQYF
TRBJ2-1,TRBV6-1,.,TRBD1,TGTGCCAGCGGGGTCGGGACAGGGGGCTTGAATGAGCAGTTCTTC,CASGVGTGGLNEQFF
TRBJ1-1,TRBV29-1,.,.,TGCAGCGTTGCAAGGAAATTGAACACTGAAGCTTTCTTT,CSVARKLNTEAFF
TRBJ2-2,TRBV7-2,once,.,TGTGCCAGCAGCTTATGGCGGCAGGCCGGGGAGCTGTTTTTT,CASSLWRQAGELFF
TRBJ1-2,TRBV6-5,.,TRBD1,TGTGCCAGCAGTTACTATCATACAGGGGAACGTGGCTACACCTTC,CASSYYHTGERGYTF
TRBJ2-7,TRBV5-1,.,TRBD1,TGCGCCAGCAGCTGGGGACAGGGGAGCGAGCAGTACTTC,CASSWGQGSEQYF
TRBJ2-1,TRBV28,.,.,TGTGCCAGCAGTTCAGGAGGGCATGAGCAGTTCTTC,CASSSGGHEQFF
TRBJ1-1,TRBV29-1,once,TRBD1,TGCAGCGTTGAGGCGACAGGGGGCACTGAAGCTTTCTTT,CSVEATGGTEAFF
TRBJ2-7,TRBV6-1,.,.,TGTGCCAGCAGTGAATCGACAGGATCCTACGAGCAGTACTTC,CASSESTGSYEQYF
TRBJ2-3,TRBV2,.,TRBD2,TGTGCCAGCAGTGACAGCGGGAGTAGGACAGATACGCAGTATTTT,CASSDSGSRTDTQYF
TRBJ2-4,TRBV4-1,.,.,TGCGCCAGCAGCCAAGAACTCACCGCTATAGCCAAAAACATTCAGTACTTC,CASSQELTAIAKNIQYF
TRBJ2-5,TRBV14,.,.,TGTGCCAGCAGCCTTACCTTCGAGACCCAGTACTTC,CASSLTFETQYF
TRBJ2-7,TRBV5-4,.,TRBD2,TGTGCCAGCAGCTCCAAACTAGCGCCCACCTACGAGCAGTACTTC,CASSSKLAPTYEQYF
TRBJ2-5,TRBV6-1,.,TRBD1,TGTGCCAGCAGCTTGGACAGGGGGCGCGTTGAGACCCAGTACTTC,CASSLDRGRVETQYF
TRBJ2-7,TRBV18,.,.,TGTGCCAGCTCCTTCGGGGGCGATTCCTACGAGCAGTACTTC,CASSFGGDSYEQYF
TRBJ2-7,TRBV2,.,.,TGTGCCAGCAGTGAACGGGGGACCTACGAGCAGTACTTC,CASSERGTYEQYF
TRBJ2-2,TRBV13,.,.,TGTGCCAGCAGCCCAAGACGGGCGAACACCGGGGAGCTGTTTTTT,CASSPRRANTGELFF
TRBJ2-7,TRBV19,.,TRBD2,TGTGCCAGTAGTACCAGCGGGATGGGCGAGCAGTACTTC,CASSTSGMGEQYF
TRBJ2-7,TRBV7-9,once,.,TGTGCCAGCAGCTTCATTGGCTACGAGCAGTACTTC,CASSFIGYEQYF
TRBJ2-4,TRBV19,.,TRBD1,TGTGCCAGTAGTATTATGACAGGGTCAGAAAACATTCAGTACTTC,CASSIMTGSENIQYF
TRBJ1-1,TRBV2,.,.,TGTGCCAGCAGTGATCACACTGAAGCTTTCTTT,CASSDHTEAFF
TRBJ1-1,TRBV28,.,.,TGTGCCTCGGCGGGTCCGGACACTGAAGCTTTCTTT,CASAGPDTEAFF
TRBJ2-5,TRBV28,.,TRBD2,TGTGCCAGCACAAATAGCGGGAGAGAGACCCAGTACTTC,CASTNSGRETQYF
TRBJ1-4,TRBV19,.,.,TGTGCCAGTAGGAACGGAGCTAATGAAAAACTGTTTTTT,CASRNGANEKLFF
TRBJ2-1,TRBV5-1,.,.,TGCGCCAGCAGCCCCCAGTCGGGCAGCTCCTACAATGAGCAGTTCTTC,CASSPQSGSSYNEQFF
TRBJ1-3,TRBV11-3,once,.,TGTGCCAGCAGCCGAGGGCCCGGGAGTATTGGAAACACCATATATTTT,CASSRGPGSIGNTIYF
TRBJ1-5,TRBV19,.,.,TGTGCCAGTAGTATAGATATGGGTCAGCCCCAGCATTTT,CASSIDMGQPQHF
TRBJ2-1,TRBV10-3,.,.,TGTGCCATCAGTGAGTATAGGGACAATGAGCAGTTCTTC,CAISEYRDNEQFF
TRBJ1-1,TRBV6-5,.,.,TGTGCCAGCAGTTACGCCGATAACTATGAAGCTTTCTTT,CASSYADNYEAFF
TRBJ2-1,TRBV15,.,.,TGTGCCACCAGCAGAGAGGCAGGGGCCTACAATGAGCAGTTCTTC,CATSREAGAYNEQFF
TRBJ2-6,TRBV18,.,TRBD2,TGTGCCAGCTCACCCGGTGTAGCGGGAGGGCTATCTGGGGCCAACGTCCTGACTTTC,CASSPGVAGGLSGANVLTF
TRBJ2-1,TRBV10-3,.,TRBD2,TGTGCCATCAGCAAGGAAGGACTAGCCGGACTAAATGAGCAGTTCTTC,CAISKEGLAGLNEQFF
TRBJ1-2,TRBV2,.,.,TGTGCCAGCACTCGAACCCCGACAGAGCTTGGTGTTCATGGCTACACCTTC,CASTRTPTELGVHGYTF
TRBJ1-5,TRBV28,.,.,TGTGCCAGCAGTCTCTCCAAGTGGGGTAACAGCAATCAGCCCCAGCATTTT,CASSLSKWGNSNQPQHF
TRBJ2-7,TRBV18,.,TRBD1,TGTGCCAGCTCACCACGGCGACAGGGGGTATTCTACGAGCAGTACTTC,CASSPRRQGVFYEQYF
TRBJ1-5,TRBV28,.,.,TGTGCCAGCAGGCTAGCGGGGGCCGCTAATCAGCCCCAGCATTTT,CASRLAGAANQPQHF
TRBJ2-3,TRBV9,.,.,TGTGCCAGCAGCGTCGGGGCGGGAAGGGGTGGAGATACGCAGTATTTT,CASSVGAGRGGDTQYF
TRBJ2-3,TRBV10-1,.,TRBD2,TGCGCCAGCAGTGACGGGAGGAGGAAAGATACGCAGTATTTT,CASSDGRRKDTQYF
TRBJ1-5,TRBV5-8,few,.,TGTGCCAGCAACCTGTATCAGCCCCAGCATTTT,CASNLYQPQHF
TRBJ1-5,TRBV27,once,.,TGTGCCAGCAGTTTTTTACCGCTAGGTAATCAGCCCCAGCATTTT,CASSFLPLGNQPQHF
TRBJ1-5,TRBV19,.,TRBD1,TGTGCCAGTAGAGAGGGGGCTAATCAGCCCCAGCATTTT,CASREGANQPQHF
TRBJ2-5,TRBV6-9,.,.,TGTGCCAGCAGTTTGCGGGCAGCCTTCCAAGAGACCCAGTACTTC,CASSLRAAFQETQYF
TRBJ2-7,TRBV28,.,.,TGTGCCAGCACCACTAATAACCTCCCGGTTGGAGCCGGCGAGCAGTACTTC,CASTTNNLPVGAGEQYF
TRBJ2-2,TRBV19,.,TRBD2,TGTGCCAGTAATGTTAAGCGGGAAAACACCGGGGAGCTGTTTTTT,CASNVKRENTGELFF
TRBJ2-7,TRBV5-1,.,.,TGCGCCAGCAGCTTCGACGGATTCTACGAGCAGTACTTC,CASSFDGFYEQYF
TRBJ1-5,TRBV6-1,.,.,TGTGCCAGCAGTGGCATACAGGGTAGCGAGCATTTT,CASSGIQGSEHF
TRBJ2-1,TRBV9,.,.,TGTGCCAGCAGCGTTCTCGGGGAACAGCAGTTCTTC,CASSVLGEQQFF